These 16 T cell receptor beta chains came from one sample sequenced in a study of blood T cell repertoires in COVID-19. Profiling relied on immunoSEQ multiplex PCR, and the TCRdb table lists in-frame clones only, not all of them. The sample includes 200,000 to 250,000 clones, around nine tenths of them seen just once. The sequenced sample consisted of peripheral blood. These receptor sequences come from a man aged 60 to 75 with acute or convalescent COVID-19.

The chain employs TRBV9 and TRBJ1-2; possibly TRBD1 for D (5 bases). The germline V gene encodes CDR1 SGDLS and CDR2 YYNGEE. CDR3 length: 16 residues. V was clipped by 0 bases and J by 1 base, with 13 bases between them. The CDR3 region has the DNA TGTGCCAGCAGCGTAGGGGGCGGGGATCTTAACTATGGCTACACCTTC. As protein: CASSVGGGDLNYGYTF.

In this sample, this clone turned up once. The CDR3 coding sequence is TGTGCCAGCAGCTTAGTAGGGAGGAATCAGCCCCAGCATTTT. It translates to CASSLVGRNQPQHF. This rearrangement joins TRBV5-6 to TRBJ1-5; no definite D call. CDR1 is SGHDT and CDR2 is YYEEEE in the germline V gene. CDR3 length equals 14 residues. The V end was cut by 2 bases, the J end by 4 bases, with 10 bases between.

The sample holds a few counts of this clone. The rearrangement joins TRBV18 to TRBJ1-1, with 8 bases identical to TRBD1. With V trimmed by 2 bases and J by 6 bases, 23 bases remained unmatched. CDR3 length: 20 amino acids. Germline V gives CDR1 KGHSH, CDR2 LQKENI. CDR3 bases: TGTGCCAGCTCACCATCTCTTAACAGGGGGGGAACAGGGTCAGGCTCTGAAGCTTTCTTT. This encodes CASSPSLNRGGTGSGSEAFF.

CDR3 DNA sequence: TGTGCCAGCAGCCAAGATTGGCGGGGGGCCTACGAGCAGTACTTC. Amino acid sequence: CASSQDWRGAYEQYF. This chain connects TRBV3-1 (or the pseudogene TRBV3-2) to TRBJ2-7; 8 bases align to TRBD2. The CDR3 spans 15 residues. V lost 0 bases, J lost 2 bases, and 3 bases stayed unmatched. CDR1 and CDR2 (germline): LGHDT, YNNKEL (reference sequence).

The V call is TRBV15, the J call TRBJ2-6; TRBD2 matches at 9 bases. There are 19 residues in the CDR3. Germline assignment: CDR1 LNHNV and CDR2 YYDKDF (reference sequence). V lost 2 bases, J lost 2 bases, and 10 bases stayed unmatched. The CDR3 reads CATSRSTGTSLPGANVLTF. The CDR3 DNA reads as TGTGCCACCAGCAGATCTACCGGGACTAGCCTTCCTGGGGCCAACGTCCTGACTTTC. The whole variable domain, remainder taken from reference TRBV15 and TRBJ2-6, is DAMVIQNPRYQVTQFGKPVTLSCSQTLNHNVMYWYQQKSSQAPKLLFHYYDKDFNNEADTPDNFQSRRPNTSFCFLDIRSPGLGDTAMYLCATSRSTGTSLPGANVLTFGAGSRLTVL.

This sequence joins TRBV5-7 and TRBJ1-1, with a possible D match to TRBD1 (6 bases). TRBV5-7 is flagged as an ORF with uncertain function. Trimming stripped 0 bases from V and 6 bases from J, with 21 bases between. This CDR3 spans 17 amino acids. The CDR3 region has the DNA TGTGCCAGCAGCTTGGCCAAATTAGGGGGGGGTTGGGCTGAAGCTTTCTTT. It is translated as CASSLAKLGGGWAEAFF.

This clone came up a few times. An end of the junction differs from the germline gene, which may be a read error. This sequence joins TRBV11-2 and TRBJ2-1; 8 nucleotides align to TRBD2. The CDR3 loop spans 14 amino acids. Germline V gives CDR1 SGHAT, CDR2 FQNNGV. The CDR3 nucleotides are TGTGCCAGCAGCCTAGAGGTCCCCGGGACTAGTTGTTTCTTC. Translated: CASSLEVPGTSCFF.

The V and J genes are TRBV7-9 and TRBJ1-2; 10 nucleotides agree with TRBD1. The junction had 5 bases not matched to a gene; V was cut back by 0 bases and J by 4 bases. The germline gives CDR1 SEHNR, CDR2 FQNEAQ (reference sequence). CDR3 length: 16 residues. CDR3 in amino acids: CASSLAGQGVGYGYTF. CDR3 nucleotides: TGTGCCAGCAGCTTAGCCGGACAGGGGGTGGGCTATGGCTACACCTTC.

The chain joins TRBV21-1 to TRBJ1-1. TRBV21-1 is assigned pseudogene status. The CDR3 length is 17 residues. CDR3 sequence reads: CASSPFSGVGWNTEAFF. For the CDR3, the DNA is TGTGCCAGCAGCCCCTTTAGTGGAGTAGGTTGGAACACTGAAGCTTTCTTT.

This sequence joins TRBV27 and TRBJ2-5, with D tentatively TRBD2 (6 bases). Germline V gives CDR1 MNHEY, CDR2 SMNVEV (reference sequence). This CDR3 contains 14 residues. The V end was cut by 3 bases, the J end by 4 bases, with 12 bases between. This chain's CDR3 is CASSFTGGGETQYF. The CDR3 coding sequence is TGTGCCAGCAGTTTTACTGGGGGAGGAGAGACCCAGTACTTC.

As DNA, the CDR3 is TGTGCCAGCAGCCCAGGAGGGGCGATCCGAGGAAGCACAGATACGCAGTATTTT. Translated: CASSPGGAIRGSTDTQYF. The V and J genes are TRBV3-1 (or the pseudogene TRBV3-2) and TRBJ2-3; perhaps TRBD2 as D (6 bases). Trimming shortened V by 4 bases and J by 0 bases, and 20 bases separated the two germline ends. From germline, CDR1 is LGHDT and CDR2 YNNKEL (reference sequence). The CDR3 loop spans 18 amino acids.

The CDR3 spells CASSGSLALADTQYF. CDR3 DNA: TGTGCCAGCAGCGGTTCCCTAGCGCTGGCAGATACGCAGTATTTT. V gene TRBV3-1 (or the pseudogene TRBV3-2) combines with J gene TRBJ2-3, with D tentatively TRBD2 (6 bases). V was pared by 5 bases and J by 4 bases, with 16 bases between. The CDR3 spans 15 residues. Germline values: CDR1 LGHDT, CDR2 YNNKEL (reference sequence).

The rearrangement links TRBV2 to TRBJ2-2; tentative D call: TRBD1 (5 bases). The V end lost 2 bases, the J end lost 5 bases, and 21 bases lay between the germline ends. The CDR3 is made up of 18 amino acids. The germline V gene has CDR1 SNHLY and CDR2 FYNNEI. The CDR3 reads CASSERGRTKVKTGELFF. The DNA for the CDR3 is TGTGCCAGCAGTGAAAGGGGCAGGACCAAGGTCAAGACCGGGGAGCTGTTTTTT.

This sequence joins TRBV5-4 and TRBJ2-7, with 7 bases lining up with TRBD1. The J segment lost 5 bases and the V segment lost 4 bases, leaving 9 bases of the junction unmatched. The CDR3 covers 14 residues. Germline V gene sequence: CDR1 SGHNT, CDR2 YYREEE (reference sequence). The CDR3 region has the DNA TGTGCCAGCAGCCGATCCGGTAGGGGGCACGAGCAGTACTTC. Its translation is CASSRSGRGHEQYF.

The V call is TRBV6-2 or TRBV6-3, the J call TRBJ2-3; tentative D call: TRBD2 (5 bases). With 7 bases removed from V and 1 base from J, the gap between germline ends came to 9 bases. The CDR3 consists of 13 residues. Per the germline V gene, CDR1 is MNHEY and CDR2 is SVGEGT. CDR3 region: CASTPRGTDTQYF. CDR3 DNA sequence: TGTGCCAGCACCCCGCGGGGCACAGATACGCAGTATTTT.

The V gene is TRBV7-9, the J gene TRBJ1-1, with unresolved D. Germline CDR1 SEHNR, CDR2 FQNEAQ (reference sequence). The CDR3 covers 13 residues. Between the trimmed V and J ends, which lost 4 bases and 4 bases, there was a span of 10 bases. The CDR3 loop is CASSSPGLTEAFF. CDR3 DNA sequence: TGTGCCAGCAGCTCCCCGGGTCTCACTGAAGCTTTCTTT.